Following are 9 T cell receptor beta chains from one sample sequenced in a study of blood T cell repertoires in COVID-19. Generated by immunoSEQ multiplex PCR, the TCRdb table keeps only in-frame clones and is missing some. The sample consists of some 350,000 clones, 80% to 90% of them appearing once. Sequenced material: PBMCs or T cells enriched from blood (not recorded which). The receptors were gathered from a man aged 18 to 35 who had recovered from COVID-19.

DNA of the CDR3: TGTGCCAGCAGCTTGGGAGGACTAGCGGGCTACGAGCAGTACTTC. Translation gives CASSLGGLAGYEQYF. The chain carries TRBV5-4 and TRBJ2-7, with 11 bases fitting TRBD2. CDR3 length: 15 amino acids. J lost 3 bases, V lost 0 bases, and 2 bases had no gene match. Germline V CDR1 and CDR2: SGHNT, YYREEE (reference sequence).

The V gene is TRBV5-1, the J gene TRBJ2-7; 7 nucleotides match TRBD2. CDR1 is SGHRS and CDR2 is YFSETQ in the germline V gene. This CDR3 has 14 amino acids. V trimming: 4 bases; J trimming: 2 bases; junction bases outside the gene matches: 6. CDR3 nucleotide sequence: TGCGCCAGCAGCGCAAGCGGGATTACCTACGAGCAGTACTTC. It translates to CASSASGITYEQYF.

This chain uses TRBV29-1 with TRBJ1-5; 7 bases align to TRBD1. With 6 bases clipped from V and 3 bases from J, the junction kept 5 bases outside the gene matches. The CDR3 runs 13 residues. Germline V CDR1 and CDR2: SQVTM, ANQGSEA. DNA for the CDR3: TGCAGCGTCGAGACAGGGTTCAATCAGCCCCAGCATTTT. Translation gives CSVETGFNQPQHF.

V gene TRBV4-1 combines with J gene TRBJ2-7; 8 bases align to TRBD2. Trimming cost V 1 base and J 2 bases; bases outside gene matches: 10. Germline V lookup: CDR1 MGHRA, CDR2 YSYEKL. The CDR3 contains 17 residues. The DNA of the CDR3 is TGCGCCAGCAGCCAAGTAAAGCGGGGGCCAATAACCTACGAGCAGTACTTC. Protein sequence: CASSQVKRGPITYEQYF.

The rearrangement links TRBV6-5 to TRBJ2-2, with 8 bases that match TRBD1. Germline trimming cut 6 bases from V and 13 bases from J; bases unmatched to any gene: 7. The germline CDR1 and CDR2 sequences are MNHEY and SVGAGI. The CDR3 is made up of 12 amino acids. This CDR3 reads CASRAGQGGLFF. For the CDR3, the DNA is TGTGCCAGCAGAGCCGGACAGGGAGGGCTGTTTTTT.

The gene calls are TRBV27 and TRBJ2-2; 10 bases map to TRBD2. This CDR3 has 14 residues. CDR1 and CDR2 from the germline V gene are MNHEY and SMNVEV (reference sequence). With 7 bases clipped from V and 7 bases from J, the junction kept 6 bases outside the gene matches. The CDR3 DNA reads TGTGCCAGCAAGAGCGGGAGGGCGGACGGGGAGCTGTTTTTT. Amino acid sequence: CASKSGRADGELFF.

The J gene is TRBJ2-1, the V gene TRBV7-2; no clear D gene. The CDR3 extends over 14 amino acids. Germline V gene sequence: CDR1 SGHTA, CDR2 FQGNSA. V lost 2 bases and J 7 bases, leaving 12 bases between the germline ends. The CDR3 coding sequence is TGTGCCAGCAGCTTACCGTCCCCTCGGAATGAGCAGTTCTTC. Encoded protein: CASSLPSPRNEQFF.

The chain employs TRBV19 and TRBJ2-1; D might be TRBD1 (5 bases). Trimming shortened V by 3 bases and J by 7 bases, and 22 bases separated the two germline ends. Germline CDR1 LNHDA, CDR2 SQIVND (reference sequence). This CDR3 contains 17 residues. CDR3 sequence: CASSIQGTIGLGNEQFF. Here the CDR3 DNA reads TGTGCCAGTAGTATTCAGGGCACTATAGGGCTCGGGAATGAGCAGTTCTTC.

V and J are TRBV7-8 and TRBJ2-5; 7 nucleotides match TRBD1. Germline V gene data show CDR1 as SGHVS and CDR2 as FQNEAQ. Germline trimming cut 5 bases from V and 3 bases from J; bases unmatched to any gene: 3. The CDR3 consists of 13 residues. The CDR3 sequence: CASSQDREETQYF. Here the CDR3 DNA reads TGTGCCAGCAGCCAAGACAGGGAAGAGACCCAGTACTTC. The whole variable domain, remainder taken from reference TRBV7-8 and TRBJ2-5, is GAGVSQSPRYKVAKRGQDVALRCDPISGHVSLFWYQQALGQGPEFLTYFQNEAQLDKSGLPSDRFFAERPEGSVSTLKIQRTQQEDSAVYLCASSQDREETQYFGPGTRLLVL.